The 28 T cell receptor beta chains in this list originate from one sample, sequenced in a study of blood T cell repertoires in COVID-19. Clones were sequenced by immunoSEQ multiplex PCR, and TCRdb holds only the in-frame ones, with some missing. This sample carries approximately 240,000 clones, 83% of them seen once, and the ten largest clones take over 0.95%. Sequencing used peripheral blood. These receptors were taken from a woman aged 30 to 39 with COVID-19, enrolled during active disease.

V is TRBV29-1 and J is TRBJ1-2; D might be TRBD1 (6 bases). V dropped 4 bases and J dropped 0 bases, with 9 bases sitting between them. The CDR3 is made up of 13 amino acids. Per the germline V gene, CDR1 is SQVTM and CDR2 is ANQGSEA. The CDR3 loop is CSVAGTSNYGYTF. DNA of the CDR3: TGCAGCGTTGCCGGGACATCTAACTATGGCTACACCTTC.

This rearrangement joins TRBV4-1 to TRBJ2-7; TRBD2 matches 8 bases. CDR1 and CDR2 from the germline V gene are MGHRA and YSYEKL. V shed 0 bases, J shed 3 bases, and the junction held 7 bases outside the gene matches. The CDR3 is 16 amino acids. CDR3 DNA: TGCGCCAGCAGCCAAGAAGTTTCCAGCGGGGGCTACGAGCAGTACTTC. Amino acids: CASSQEVSSGGYEQYF.

J is TRBJ1-3 and V is TRBV9; no reliable D call. Trimming cost V 0 bases and J 0 bases, with 7 bases left between them. CDR3 size: 15 residues. Looked up from germline, CDR1 is SGDLS and CDR2 is YYNGEE. In nucleotides, the CDR3 is TGTGCCAGCAGCGTAGCGGGGAGCTCTGGAAACACCATATATTTT. It codes for CASSVAGSSGNTIYF.

V and J are TRBV5-6 and TRBJ1-2, with D perhaps matching TRBD1 (6 bases). V was trimmed by 2 bases and J by 3 bases, leaving 14 bases between them. Germline CDR1 and CDR2: SGHDT and YYEEEE. The CDR3 covers 15 residues. This CDR3 reads CASSFTGSKDYGYTF. CDR3 nucleotide sequence: TGTGCCAGCAGCTTTACAGGGAGTAAAGACTATGGCTACACCTTC.

The chain combines TRBV7-9 with TRBJ1-1; tentatively, D is TRBD1 (6 bases). Trimming removed 5 bases at V and 8 bases at J, with 15 bases between. Germline V gene data show CDR1 as SEHNR and CDR2 as FQNEAQ (reference sequence). The length of the CDR3 is 13 residues. As DNA, the CDR3 is TGTGCCAGCAGCCCGAGATCTACAGGGGAAGCTTTCTTT. Protein sequence: CASSPRSTGEAFF.

J is TRBJ1-4 and V is TRBV19; D might be TRBD1 (5 bases). V lost 4 bases, J lost 3 bases, and 15 bases lay in between. This CDR3 is built from 16 residues. Germline assignment: CDR1 LNHDA and CDR2 SQIVND (reference sequence). CDR3 nucleotide sequence: TGTGCCAGTAGTACGGTACTCAGGGCATCTAATGAAAAACTGTTTTTT. It yields the protein CASSTVLRASNEKLFF. Full variable domain (outside the CDR3, taken from reference TRBV19 and TRBJ1-4): DGGITQSPKYLFRKEGQNVTLSCEQNLNHDAMYWYRQDPGQGLRLIYYSQIVNDFQKGDIAEGYSVSREKKESFPLTVTSAQKNPTAFYLCASSTVLRASNEKLFFGSGTQLSVL.

The chain is built from TRBV4-1 and TRBJ1-1, with D perhaps TRBD1 (5 bases). There are 18 residues in the CDR3. Between the trimmed V and J ends, which lost 1 base and 1 base, there was a span of 19 bases. Germline values: CDR1 MGHRA, CDR2 YSYEKL. For the CDR3, the DNA is TGCGCCAGCAGCCAAGTTATCGGAGTGGGGCGTCCGAACACTGAAGCTTTCTTT. It yields the protein CASSQVIGVGRPNTEAFF.

The rearrangement joins TRBV3-1 (or the pseudogene TRBV3-2) to TRBJ2-7; TRBD1 is a possible D gene (5 bases). Germline CDR1 is LGHDT and CDR2 is YNNKEL (reference sequence). The V gene lost 6 bases and the J gene lost 0 bases, with 18 bases spanning the gap. CDR3 length: 16 residues. This CDR3 reads CASSSGAWKSSYEQYF. As DNA, the CDR3 is TGTGCCAGCAGTTCTGGGGCGTGGAAGAGCTCCTACGAGCAGTACTTC.

The rearrangement links TRBV4-3 to TRBJ2-1; D remains unclear. V was cut by 0 bases and J by 7 bases, with 10 bases left in between. CDR1 LGHNA and CDR2 YSLEER come from the germline V gene. This CDR3 has 14 amino acids. The CDR3 loop reads CASSQDTVTNEQFF. CDR3 coding DNA: TGCGCCAGCAGCCAAGATACGGTAACGAATGAGCAGTTCTTC.

The gene calls are TRBV27 and TRBJ1-1; D not certain. This CDR3 spans 12 amino acids. Trimming pared 2 bases from V and 6 bases from J, leaving 7 bases between. Germline assignment: CDR1 MNHEY and CDR2 SMNVEV (reference sequence). CDR3 residues: CASSLEGAEAFF. CDR3 in DNA: TGTGCCAGCAGTTTAGAGGGCGCTGAAGCTTTCTTT.

The V call is TRBV6-1, the J call TRBJ2-5, with TRBD1 matching over 9 bases. Per germline, CDR1 MNHNS and CDR2 SASEGT. This CDR3 is built from 14 residues. Trimming took 3 bases from V and 5 from J; bases not matched to a gene: 4. Here the CDR3 DNA reads TGTGCCAGCAGTGAGGACAGGGGTTTGGAGACCCAGTACTTC. Its translation: CASSEDRGLETQYF.

This clone was counted only a few times. The chain has TRBV5-1 and TRBJ2-5; 13 bases agree with TRBD2. This CDR3 is 18 amino acids long. In germline, CDR1 is SGHRS, CDR2 YFSETQ. The V segment lost 0 bases and the J segment 2 bases; nucleotides outside the gene matches: 7. CDR3 sequence: CASSLGARTSGGQETQYF. The DNA of the CDR3 is TGCGCCAGCAGCTTGGGCGCTAGGACTAGCGGGGGACAAGAGACCCAGTACTTC.

CDR3 DNA sequence: TGCAGCTACCGGCCAGGTGGCTACACCTTC. This encodes CSYRPGGYTF. J is TRBJ1-2 and V is TRBV29-1; D not resolved. Germline lookup yields CDR1 SQVTM and CDR2 ANQGSEA. The CDR3 is made up of 10 amino acids. V lost 8 bases, J lost 7 bases, and 11 bases lay in between.

The rearrangement joins TRBV13 to TRBJ2-2; TRBD2 is a possible D gene (6 bases). There are 15 residues in the CDR3. Between the trimmed V and J ends, which lost 3 bases and 8 bases, there was a span of 16 bases. Germline loops: CDR1 PRHDT, CDR2 FYEKMQ (reference sequence). DNA for the CDR3: TGTGCCAGCAGCTTGTGGGACTCCAACAGTGGGGAGCTGTTTTTT. This codes for CASSLWDSNSGELFF.

This sequence joins TRBV30 and TRBJ2-4; TRBD2 is a possible D gene (6 bases). The germline CDR1 and CDR2 sequences are GTSNPN and SVGIG (reference sequence). The CDR3 contains 14 residues. V was pared by 1 base and J by 5 bases, with 12 bases between. This CDR3 is CAWSGGRSENIQYF. DNA of the CDR3: TGTGCCTGGAGTGGGGGGAGGAGCGAAAACATTCAGTACTTC. Full variable domain (missing parts from reference TRBV30 and TRBJ2-4): SQTIHQWPATLVQPVGSPLSLECTVEGTSNPNLYWYRQAAGRGLQLLFYSVGIGQISSEVPQNLSASRPQDRQFILSSKKLLLSDSGFYLCAWSGGRSENIQYFGAGTRLSVL.

The table lists this clone with a count of one. The chain couples TRBV5-5 to TRBJ1-6; no firm D call. CDR1 and CDR2 from the germline V gene are SGHKS and YYEKEE (reference sequence). This CDR3 contains 15 residues. With 2 bases removed from V and 0 bases from J, the gap between germline ends came to 6 bases. CDR3 in DNA: TGTGCCAGCAGCTTAAGGAGCTCCTATAATTCACCCCTCCACTTT. Encoded protein: CASSLRSSYNSPLHF.

The V call is TRBV5-1, the J call TRBJ1-2; 10 nucleotides agree with TRBD1. V lost 3 bases to trimming and J lost 8 bases; unmatched junction nucleotides: 7. This CDR3 spans 14 amino acids. CDR1 and CDR2 (germline): SGHRS, YFSETQ. Here the CDR3 DNA reads TGCGCCAGCAGCTCGACAGGGGGCGAAGTCGGCTACACCTTC. Its protein is CASSSTGGEVGYTF.

This rearrangement joins TRBV24-1 to TRBJ2-3; D is possibly TRBD1 (6 bases). CDR1 and CDR2 from the germline V gene are KGHDR and SFDVKD. The CDR3 runs 15 residues. V was clipped by 7 bases and J by 2 bases, with 15 bases between them. The CDR3 region has the DNA TGTGCCACCAGCGACGCAGGGGCCCCCACAGATACGCAGTATTTT. Translated: CATSDAGAPTDTQYF.

This chain connects TRBV13 to TRBJ2-3, with D possibly TRBD2 on 7 matching bases. The length of the CDR3 is 15 residues. The germline V gene has CDR1 PRHDT and CDR2 FYEKMQ (reference sequence). The ends were cut back, 5 bases at V and 2 bases at J, with 14 bases in the middle. The CDR3 DNA sequence: TGTGCCAGCAGCGCTCGGGGGGCTTTCACAGATACGCAGTATTTT. It encodes CASSARGAFTDTQYF.

This rearrangement joins TRBV11-2 to TRBJ2-7; 12 nucleotides align to TRBD2. CDR1 SGHAT and CDR2 FQNNGV come from the germline V gene. After removal of 1 base from V and 2 bases from J, the junction contained 0 bases not matched to a gene. The CDR3 has 15 amino acids. In DNA, the CDR3 is TGTGCCAGCAGCTTAGGGACTAGCGGGGCCTACGAGCAGTACTTC. Translation gives CASSLGTSGAYEQYF.

V gene TRBV4-1 combines with J gene TRBJ1-3; unclear D gene. Germline CDR1 is MGHRA and CDR2 is YSYEKL. The CDR3 is made up of 15 amino acids. V was clipped by 0 bases and J by 3 bases, with 9 bases between them. In nucleotides, the CDR3 is TGCGCCAGCAGCCAAGAGACTAGCTTTGGAAACACCATATATTTT. Its protein product is CASSQETSFGNTIYF.

The chain joins TRBV25-1 to TRBJ1-2, with 7 bases fitting TRBD1. The J segment lost 4 bases and the V segment lost 4 bases, leaving 15 bases of the junction unmatched. The CDR3 spans 17 residues. Germline V lookup: CDR1 MGHDK, CDR2 SYGVNS. The CDR3 here is CASSAQGDSLVLYGYTF. The CDR3 DNA sequence: TGTGCCAGCAGTGCCCAAGGGGACAGTTTAGTCCTCTATGGCTACACCTTC.

This chain joins TRBV19 and TRBJ1-5; D perhaps matches TRBD1 (6 bases). The CDR3 is 15 amino acids. Germline CDR1 and CDR2: LNHDA and SQIVND (reference sequence). V gave up 1 base and J gave up 7 bases, with 14 bases separating them. The CDR3 here is CASSIGGTPNQPQHF. CDR3 nucleotides: TGTGCCAGTAGTATAGGGGGGACACCCAACCAGCCCCAGCATTTT.

The chain is built from TRBV11-2 and TRBJ1-1, with D possibly TRBD1 on 6 matching bases. The CDR3 is 14 residues long. V lost 5 bases and J lost 3, with 13 bases in between. Germline V lookup: CDR1 SGHAT, CDR2 FQNNGV. The CDR3 nucleotides are TGTGCCAGCAGCACCCAGGGGTCTCACACTGAAGCTTTCTTT. Residues: CASSTQGSHTEAFF.

V usage is TRBV12-5 and J usage is TRBJ1-1, with TRBD1 as a possible D gene (5 bases). The CDR3 is 17 residues long. V lost 3 bases, J lost 5 bases, and 22 bases lay in between. CDR1 LGHNT and CDR2 FRNRAP come from the germline V gene. DNA for the CDR3: TGTGCTAGTGGTTTACCGAAAATGTACGAGGGGACTACTGAAGCTTTCTTT. Protein: CASGLPKMYEGTTEAFF.

J is TRBJ2-7 and V is TRBV7-2, with TRBD1 as a possible D gene (5 bases). The V gene lost 2 bases and the J gene lost 4 bases, with 15 bases spanning the gap. This CDR3 has 15 amino acids. CDR1 and CDR2 from the germline V gene are SGHTA and FQGNSA. CDR3 amino acids: CASSLNWQGLYEQYF. CDR3 in DNA: TGTGCCAGCAGCTTAAATTGGCAGGGCTTGTACGAGCAGTACTTC.

The sample holds a few counts of this clone. This CDR3 reads CASSRGTAGNTIYF. In nucleotides, the CDR3 is TGTGCCAGCAGCCGGGGGACAGCTGGAAACACCATATATTTT. The chain employs TRBV7-9 and TRBJ1-3; 7 positions agree with TRBD1. This CDR3 has 14 residues. The ends lost 5 bases at V and 2 bases at J; junction bases unmatched: 3. CDR1 is SEHNR and CDR2 is FQNEAQ in the germline V gene (reference sequence).

The chain links TRBV5-1 to TRBJ1-2; D gene unclear. Germline V gene data show CDR1 as SGHRS and CDR2 as YFSETQ. The CDR3 loop spans 13 amino acids. Trimming left V 2 bases short and J 2 bases short, with 7 bases between. The CDR3 sequence is CASSLALNYGYTF. DNA of the CDR3: TGCGCCAGCAGCTTAGCGCTGAACTATGGCTACACCTTC.